This is a list of T cell receptor beta chains from one sample in a study of regulatory and conventional T cells in RAG deficiency. Profiled with immunoSEQ multiplex PCR; TCRdb holds only in-frame clones, not every one. The sample lists thousands of clones; just under 85% were seen once. The source material was CD4+ effector T cells sorted from blood. The receptor source for this set is a human donor with RAG deficiency presenting as severe combined immunodeficiency. The CDR3 runs from the conserved cysteine through the conserved F or W. The order of the fields is clone size, D gene, J gene, V gene, CDR3 protein, CDR3 DNA. A D gene is named only where the DNA matches it firmly. Rows may omit the clone size; those that give it use once, few, many or a size class.

>NA|NA|TRBJ2-2|TRBV7-8
CASSSNTGELFF
TGTGCCAGCAGCTCCAACACCGGGGAGCTGTTTTTT
>few|TRBD2|TRBJ2-5|TRBV9
CASSVLAGVGETQYF
TGTGCCAGCAGCGTGTTAGCGGGAGTCGGGGAGACCCAGTACTTC
>once|NA|TRBJ2-5|TRBV7-2
CASSLQETQYF
TGTGCCAGCAGCTTGCAAGAGACCCAGTACTTC
>NA|NA|TRBJ1-1|TRBV20-1
CSALTNTEAFF
TGCAGTGCCCTGACGAACACTGAAGCTTTCTTT
>NA|NA|TRBJ2-7|TRBV5-1
CASSSSYEQYF
TGCGCCAGCAGCTCCTCCTACGAGCAGTACTTC
>NA|NA|TRBJ2-3|TRBV11-2
CASSLGGYDTQYF
TGTGCCAGCAGCTTAGGAGGGTACGATACGCAGTATTTT
>few|NA|TRBJ2-1|TRBV7-2
CASVPGSYNEQFF
TGTGCCAGCGTCCCAGGATCCTACAATGAGCAGTTCTTC
>NA|NA|TRBJ1-1|TRBV25-1
CASSDINPSLSVEAFF
TGTGCCAGCAGTGATATAAATCCGAGCCTAAGCGTAGAAGCTTTCTTT
>NA|NA|TRBJ1-1|TRBV30
CAWTPGIDTEAFF
TGTGCCTGGACGCCAGGGATTGACACTGAAGCTTTCTTT
>once|TRBD1|TRBJ1-4|TRBV7-2
CASSLTGTDWFEKLFF
TGTGCCAGCAGCTTAACGGGGACAGACTGGTTTGAAAAACTGTTTTTT
>NA|NA|TRBJ2-2|TRBV5-1
CASSYENPPGELFF
TGCGCCAGCAGCTATGAAAACCCACCCGGGGAGCTGTTTTTT
>NA|TRBD2|TRBJ2-7|TRBV9
CASSVGLAGAPTYEQYF
TGTGCCAGCAGCGTAGGACTAGCGGGAGCCCCAACCTACGAGCAGTACTTC
>once|TRBD2|TRBJ2-1|TRBV9
CASSTRGGYSYNEQFF
TGTGCCAGCAGCACTCGCGGGGGATACTCCTACAATGAGCAGTTCTTC
>once|TRBD1|TRBJ2-1|TRBV5-1
CASTELPQGAWNEQFF
TGCGCCAGCACCGAGCTGCCACAGGGGGCTTGGAATGAGCAGTTCTTC
>NA|NA|TRBJ2-1|TRBV7-2
CASSLGENNEQFF
TGTGCCAGCAGCCTGGGGGAGAACAATGAGCAGTTCTTC
>NA|NA|TRBJ1-2|TRBV6-6
CASSYTNYGYTF
TGTGCCAGCAGTTACACAAACTATGGCTACACCTTC
>NA|NA|TRBJ1-4|TRBV6-9
CASSARLAATNEKLFF
TGTGCCAGCAGCGCCAGACTAGCCGCAACTAATGAAAAACTGTTTTTT
>NA|TRBD2|TRBJ2-3|TRBV28
CASSLRLADVTDTQYF
TGTGCCAGCAGTCTCCGACTAGCCGATGTCACAGATACGCAGTATTTT
>NA|NA|TRBJ2-1|TRBV9
CASSVGLTAWDEQFF
TGTGCCAGCAGCGTAGGTTTGACAGCCTGGGATGAGCAGTTCTTC
>NA|TRBD1|TRBJ2-5|TRBV11-2
CASSPGTAQETQYF
TGTGCCAGCAGCCCCGGGACAGCGCAAGAGACCCAGTACTTC
>NA|TRBD1|TRBJ2-5|TRBV28
CASSPSGTVQETQYF
TGTGCCAGCAGCCCCTCCGGGACAGTCCAAGAGACCCAGTACTTC
>NA|NA|TRBJ1-6|TRBV27
CASSFHSYNSPLHF
TGTGCCAGCAGTTTTCACTCCTATAATTCACCCCTCCACTTT
>NA|TRBD1|TRBJ2-3|TRBV25-1
CASSEYGQGWTDTQYF
TGTGCCAGCAGTGAATACGGACAGGGGTGGACAGATACGCAGTATTTT
>NA|NA|TRBJ2-7|TRBV20-1
CRAKSSYEQYF
TGCAGAGCAAAGAGCTCCTACGAGCAGTACTTC
>once|NA|TRBJ2-5|TRBV27
CASSGTQYIGTQYF
TGTGCCAGCAGTGGAACCCAATACATCGGCACCCAGTACTTC
>NA|TRBD1|TRBJ2-3|TRBV19
CASSNIGTGILDTQYF
TGTGCCAGTAGTAATATCGGGACAGGGATATTAGATACGCAGTATTTT
>NA|NA|TRBJ2-2|TRBV4-2
CASSQGPSANTGELFF
TGTGCCAGCAGCCAAGGCCCCTCGGCGAACACCGGGGAGCTGTTTTTT
>NA|NA|TRBJ1-6|TRBV7-3
CASSLFGLYNSPLHF
TGTGCCAGCAGCTTATTTGGACTCTATAATTCACCCCTCCACTTT
>NA|TRBD1|TRBJ2-5|TRBV9
CASSVDRGTQYF
TGTGCCAGCAGCGTAGACAGGGGGACCCAGTACTTC
>NA|NA|TRBJ1-1|TRBV4-1
CASSYWKGKAEAFF
TGCGCCAGCAGCTACTGGAAGGGAAAAGCTGAAGCTTTCTTT
>NA|TRBD1|TRBJ2-7|TRBV4-2
CASSQDQGQGLYEQYF
TGTGCCAGCAGCCAAGATCAAGGACAGGGGTTGTACGAGCAGTACTTC
>NA|NA|TRBJ2-7|TRBV18
CASSQYYEQYF
TGTGCCAGCTCACAATATTACGAGCAGTACTTC
>NA|NA|TRBJ2-5|TRBV7-2
CASSTTRGSYGQYF
TGTGCCAGCAGCACGACACGGGGTTCCTACGGGCAGTACTTC
>NA|NA|TRBJ2-1|TRBV5-1
CASSLAHLNEQFF
TGCGCCAGCAGCTTGGCGCACCTCAATGAGCAGTTCTTC
>NA|NA|TRBJ2-2|TRBV6-5
CASSYWATIGTGELFF
TGTGCCAGCAGTTACTGGGCAACCATCGGCACCGGGGAGCTGTTTTTT
>NA|TRBD1|TRBJ2-7|TRBV5-1
CASSLTWTGGYEQYF
TGCGCCAGCAGCTTGACCTGGACAGGGGGTTACGAGCAGTACTTC
>NA|TRBD2|TRBJ2-5|TRBV29-1
CSVGLAGGPWETQYF
TGCAGCGTGGGACTAGCGGGAGGGCCGTGGGAGACCCAGTACTTC
>NA|NA|TRBJ1-2|TRBV7-2
CASSLAVRGSGYTF
TGTGCCAGCAGCTTAGCCGTCAGGGGTTCTGGCTACACCTTC
>few|NA|TRBJ2-7|TRBV20-1
CSAREFYEQYF
TGCAGTGCTAGAGAATTCTACGAGCAGTACTTC
>NA|NA|TRBJ2-2|TRBV11-3
CASSLGTPNTGELFF
TGTGCCAGCAGCTTAGGGACACCGAACACCGGGGAGCTGTTTTTT
>NA|TRBD1|TRBJ2-3|TRBV2
CASSVFKGADTQYF
TGTGCCAGCAGTGTCTTTAAGGGGGCGGATACGCAGTATTTT